This T cell receptor (beta chain) was observed in a study of shared clonotypes between healthy human individuals. Germline V gives CDR1 MDHEN, CDR2 SYDVKM. V dropped 2 bases and J dropped 0 bases, with 8 bases sitting between them. The CDR3 contains 15 residues. Several immunoSEQ 96-well plates shared each subset's DNA, each plate a replicate. Assay used: immunoSEQ multiplex PCR; TCRdb lists only in-frame clones, some missing. The sample contains over 950,000 clones, 70% to 80% of which appear only once. This clone was detected only once. This CDR3 is also generated by other DNA sequences in the sample.

V usage is TRBV28 and J usage is TRBJ1-3; D is unresolved. The specimen was memory CD4+ T cells from PBMCs. Stated subset: CD45RA-negative fraction. The sequence derives from a man between 18 and 29 years old in good health. Some clones in this sample may be carry-over from other donors' samples. CDR3 sequence (DNA): TGTGCCAGCAGTTTAAGGCGCAGCTCTGGAAACACCATATATTTT. It yields the protein CASSLRRSSGNTIYF.